Following are 25 T cell receptor beta chains from one sample sequenced in a study of blood T cell repertoires in COVID-19. The method was immunoSEQ multiplex PCR; TCRdb's version includes in-frame clones alone and lacks a portion of them. The table records fewer than 250,000 clones, 82% of them present only once. Sequences were obtained from peripheral blood. The receptors derive from a middle-aged woman with acute or convalescent COVID-19.

Concerning this clone itself: Being one base from a much bigger clone, this may be a read error. V gene TRBV2 combines with J gene TRBJ2-7; no definite D call. Per the germline V gene, CDR1 is SNHLY and CDR2 is FYNNEI. CDR3 length: 12 amino acids. The V and J ends lost 8 bases and 3 bases respectively, with 11 bases between them. CDR3 sequence (DNA): TGTGCCAGCGGCGAGGAGCACTACGAGCAGTACTTC. Translated: CASGEEHYEQYF.

The chain uses TRBV12-3 or TRBV12-4 and TRBJ1-2; no reliable D call. The germline V and J ends were trimmed by 2 bases and 5 bases, with 6 bases remaining between them. The CDR3 sequence is 12 residues long. CDR3 nucleotides: TGTGCCAGCAGTTTAATTAATTATGGCTACACCTTC. This encodes CASSLINYGYTF.

V gene TRBV14 combines with J gene TRBJ2-5; the D gene is possibly TRBD2 (6 bases). Germline-derived CDR1 and CDR2 are SGHDN and FVKESK. Trimming removed 2 bases from V and 4 bases from J, with 20 bases in between. CDR3 length: 17 amino acids. As DNA, the CDR3 is TGTGCCAGCAGCCAACGGTTACTTCGGGAGTTTGCAGAGACCCAGTACTTC. Protein: CASSQRLLREFAETQYF.

The V gene is TRBV14, the J gene TRBJ1-6; 11 nucleotides align to TRBD1. In germline, CDR1 is SGHDN, CDR2 FVKESK. Unmatched junction bases numbered 4, after V lost 3 bases and J lost 9 bases. The CDR3 has 15 amino acids. The CDR3 loop is CASSQTGQGGSPLHF. Written as DNA, the CDR3 is TGTGCCAGCAGCCAGACGGGACAGGGGGGTTCACCCCTCCACTTT.

The genes are TRBV10-2 and TRBJ2-5, with 8 bases identical to TRBD1. V was pared by 6 bases and J by 1 base, with 10 bases of the junction left unmatched. The CDR3 runs 16 residues. Germline V gene data show CDR1 as WSHSY and CDR2 as SAAADI. The CDR3 here is CASSLQTGAFQETQYF. CDR3 DNA: TGCGCCAGCAGCCTCCAGACAGGGGCTTTCCAAGAGACCCAGTACTTC.

This chain connects TRBV4-3 to TRBJ1-2, with 8 bases matching TRBD1. The CDR3 contains 16 residues. Trimming took 1 base from V and 8 from J; bases not matched to a gene: 12. Germline CDR1 reads LGHNA; CDR2 reads YSLEER. CDR3 in DNA: TGCGCCAGCAGCCAAGCGTTAGGACAGGGTGTGGGCGGCTACACCTTC. The encoded protein is CASSQALGQGVGGYTF.

This chain joins TRBV7-3 and TRBJ2-5; no definite D call. CDR3 length: 14 residues. The germline CDR1 and CDR2 sequences are SGHTA and FQGTGA. Trimming shortened V by 0 bases and J by 0 bases, and 5 bases separated the two germline ends. The CDR3 loop reads CASSLTDNQETQYF. The CDR3 DNA is TGTGCCAGCAGCTTAACCGACAACCAAGAGACCCAGTACTTC.

The chain has TRBV29-1 and TRBJ2-1; 7 bases are shared with TRBD1. This CDR3 has 15 amino acids. V lost 4 bases, J lost 2 bases, and 8 bases stayed unmatched. From germline, CDR1 is SQVTM and CDR2 ANQGSEA. CDR3 protein: CSVGAGTVAYNEQFF. CDR3 DNA: TGCAGCGTTGGCGCCGGGACAGTCGCCTACAATGAGCAGTTCTTC.

V usage is TRBV6-1 and J usage is TRBJ1-5; D is unresolved. CDR3 length: 14 amino acids. The germline V and J ends were trimmed by 6 bases and 2 bases, with 11 bases remaining between them. Germline V lookup: CDR1 MNHNS, CDR2 SASEGT. This CDR3 is CASRDYLGNQPQHF. As DNA, the CDR3 is TGTGCCAGCAGGGATTACCTAGGCAATCAGCCCCAGCATTTT.

The gene calls are TRBV29-1 and TRBJ2-1; 7 bases line up with TRBD2. The CDR3 loop spans 14 amino acids. Germline V gene data show CDR1 as SQVTM and CDR2 as ANQGSEA. Trimming removed 6 bases from V and 4 bases from J; junction bases left unmatched: 9. The CDR3 protein is CSVSPLAVYNEQFF. As DNA, the CDR3 is TGCAGCGTGTCCCCTCTAGCGGTGTACAATGAGCAGTTCTTC.

V and J are TRBV7-8 and TRBJ2-7, with a tentative D call TRBD1 (6 bases). CDR3 size: 13 residues. Germline V gives CDR1 SGHVS, CDR2 FQNEAQ. The germline V and J ends were trimmed by 3 bases and 3 bases, with 9 bases remaining between them. CDR3 in DNA: TGTGCCAGCAGCTTTGCGACAGGCTACGAGCAGTACTTC. Amino acids: CASSFATGYEQYF. Using reference TRBV7-8 and TRBJ2-7 for the parts outside the CDR3, the full variable domain is GAGVSQSPRYKVAKRGQDVALRCDPISGHVSLFWYQQALGQGPEFLTYFQNEAQLDKSGLPSDRFFAERPEGSVSTLKIQRTQQEDSAVYLCASSFATGYEQYFGPGTRLTVT.

This clone has just a few counts. The chain links TRBV5-6 to TRBJ1-1; 7 bases match TRBD1. J gave up 0 bases and V 0 bases, and 8 bases lay outside the gene matches. This CDR3 spans 17 amino acids. Looked up from germline, CDR1 is SGHDT and CDR2 is YYEEEE. The DNA of the CDR3 is TGTGCCAGCAGCTTGGATGGCCCCGGGACAGTGAACACTGAAGCTTTCTTT. Translation gives CASSLDGPGTVNTEAFF.

V gene TRBV9 combines with J gene TRBJ1-1; weak D call: TRBD1 (6 bases). Trimming stripped 5 bases from V and 0 bases from J, with 8 bases between. The CDR3 has 13 residues. From germline, CDR1 is SGDLS and CDR2 YYNGEE. CDR3 loop: CASSRTVNTEAFF. The DNA of the CDR3 is TGTGCCAGCAGTCGGACAGTGAACACTGAAGCTTTCTTT.

This clone appeared a few times. V and J are TRBV30 and TRBJ2-7; 7 nucleotides align to TRBD1. The V gene end was trimmed by 0 bases and the J gene end by 3 bases; junction bases not matched to a gene: 5. This CDR3 is 14 amino acids long. Germline V lookup: CDR1 GTSNPN, CDR2 SVGIG (reference sequence). The CDR3 loop is CAWSVSTGYYEQYF. CDR3 nucleotide sequence: TGTGCCTGGAGTGTGTCGACAGGGTACTACGAGCAGTACTTC.

In its sample, this clone was seen a few times. CDR3 coding DNA: TGTGCCAGCTCACCACCCTTCAGGGGCGATCTCTATGGCTACACCTTC. Its translation is CASSPPFRGDLYGYTF. J is TRBJ1-2 and V is TRBV18; D might be TRBD1 (6 bases). This CDR3 comprises 16 residues. Trimming pared 0 bases from V and 4 bases from J, leaving 15 bases between. From germline, CDR1 is KGHSH and CDR2 LQKENI.

This rearrangement joins TRBV15 to TRBJ1-2, with 8 bases aligning to TRBD1. The V and J ends lost 4 bases and 4 bases, in that order; junction bases with no gene match: 5. Germline loops: CDR1 LNHNV, CDR2 YYDKDF (reference sequence). The CDR3 length is 14 residues. The CDR3 DNA reads as TGTGCCACCAGCATGCGACAGGGGAGCTATGGCTACACCTTC. Amino acid sequence: CATSMRQGSYGYTF. Variable domain in full (rest from reference TRBV15 and TRBJ1-2): DAMVIQNPRYQVTQFGKPVTLSCSQTLNHNVMYWYQQKSSQAPKLLFHYYDKDFNNEADTPDNFQSRRPNTSFCFLDIRSPGLGDTAMYLCATSMRQGSYGYTFGSGTRLTVV.

This clone was seen a single time. The V call is TRBV23-1, the J call TRBJ2-1; D gene ambiguous. TRBV23-1 is placed among ORFs of uncertain function. The CDR3 spans 15 residues. V was cut by 6 bases and J by 8 bases, with 20 bases left in between. CDR3 residues: CASSQPVAVGDEQFF. Here the CDR3 DNA reads TGCGCCAGCAGCCAGCCAGTGGCGGTTGGCGATGAGCAGTTCTTC.

The V gene is TRBV20-1, the J gene TRBJ2-7; 7 bases map to TRBD1. Germline CDR1 and CDR2: DFQATT and SNEGSKA (reference sequence). V shed 3 bases, J shed 2 bases, and the junction held 4 bases outside the gene matches. This CDR3 is built from 13 residues. The CDR3 DNA sequence: TGCAGTGCTAGTAAACAGGGGACCTACGAGCAGTACTTC. As protein: CSASKQGTYEQYF.

The rearrangement joins TRBV6-5 to TRBJ1-6; no firm D call. This CDR3 is built from 13 residues. Germline-derived CDR1 and CDR2 are MNHEY and SVGAGI. V was trimmed by 6 bases and J by 10 bases, leaving 13 bases between them. CDR3 DNA sequence: TGTGCCAGCAGCAGGCGCCTGAACTCACCCCTCCACTTT. Protein: CASSRRLNSPLHF.

The rearrangement links TRBV15 to TRBJ2-1, with a weak D call TRBD2 (6 bases). Germline V gene sequence: CDR1 LNHNV, CDR2 YYDKDF (reference sequence). Trimming took 0 bases from V and 13 from J, leaving 22 bases between them. The CDR3 covers 16 residues. The CDR3 loop is CATSREAEEAVGGQFF. CDR3 coding DNA: TGTGCCACCAGCAGAGAGGCCGAAGAAGCGGTCGGGGGTCAGTTCTTC. Variable domain in full (rest from reference TRBV15 and TRBJ2-1): DAMVIQNPRYQVTQFGKPVTLSCSQTLNHNVMYWYQQKSSQAPKLLFHYYDKDFNNEADTPDNFQSRRPNTSFCFLDIRSPGLGDTAMYLCATSREAEEAVGGQFFGPGTRLTVL.

This chain connects TRBV27 to TRBJ1-1, with TRBD1 as a possible D gene (6 bases). Germline V gene data show CDR1 as MNHEY and CDR2 as SMNVEV (reference sequence). The CDR3 covers 15 residues. V was trimmed by 4 bases and J by 11 bases, leaving 23 bases between them. CDR3: CASSSLQGTSSSAFF. As DNA, the CDR3 is TGTGCCAGCAGTTCACTTCAGGGGACATCGTCATCTGCTTTCTTT.

This chain joins TRBV9 and TRBJ2-3; 8 bases fit TRBD2. V dropped 4 bases and J dropped 2; count of bases not matched to a gene: 6. The CDR3 contains 15 residues. The germline V gene encodes CDR1 SGDLS and CDR2 YYNGEE. For the CDR3, the DNA is TGTGCCAGCAGCCTATTAGCGGGAATCACAGATACGCAGTATTTT. Amino acids: CASSLLAGITDTQYF.

V is TRBV24-1 and J is TRBJ1-2, with TRBD1 identical over 9 bases. Germline values: CDR1 KGHDR, CDR2 SFDVKD. With 5 bases clipped from V and 6 bases from J, the junction kept 3 bases outside the gene matches. The CDR3 length is 13 residues. The CDR3 DNA is TGTGCCACCAGTGCCGGGACAGGGAATGGCTACACCTTC. As protein: CATSAGTGNGYTF.

This CDR3 reads CASSLTGGFDIQYF. In nucleotides, the CDR3 is TGTGCCAGCAGCTTGACAGGGGGATTTGACATTCAGTACTTC. V usage is TRBV9 and J usage is TRBJ2-4; TRBD1 matches at 9 bases. Germline CDR1 SGDLS, CDR2 YYNGEE. V was clipped by 4 bases and J by 8 bases; unmatched bases: 7. The CDR3 sequence is 14 residues long.

The chain links TRBV6-5 to TRBJ1-3, with D possibly TRBD1 on 5 matching bases. Per the germline V gene, CDR1 is MNHEY and CDR2 is SVGAGI. CDR3 length: 15 amino acids. Trimming pared 5 bases from V and 9 bases from J, leaving 20 bases between. CDR3 amino acids: CASSRVGRDGGTIYF. For the CDR3, the DNA is TGTGCCAGCAGTCGCGTCGGACGAGACGGGGGCACCATATATTTT.